This passage covers 30 T cell receptor beta chains from one sample sequenced in a study of human T cells and chemical hapten exposure. MiXCR, applied by TCRdb to the RACE reads, yields one record per CDR3 protein. The data show about 360,000 distinct CDR3 sequences, roughly 5% seen once. The sample's time point: patch test 1, 2 weeks after DPC sensitization. Treatment defined: therapeutic diphenylcyclopropenone sensitization with weekly scalp DPC. The sequenced sample was whole blood, obtained in connection with sensitization to the hapten diphenylcyclopropenone (DPC). Receptor source: a woman aged 45-65 years with alopecia areata. Some clones in this sample may be carry-over from other donors' samples.

V and J are TRBV24-1 and TRBJ1-2; D not resolved. The germline V and J ends were trimmed by 3 bases and 1 base, with 8 bases remaining between them. CDR1 and CDR2 from the germline V gene are KGHDR and SFDVKD. The CDR3 sequence is 14 residues long. CDR3 nucleotide sequence: TGTGCCACCAGTGATCCCAGGATTAACTATGGCTACACCTTC. Translating it yields CATSDPRINYGYTF.

This clonotype was counted only a few times. This chain uses TRBV15 with TRBJ2-5; D might be TRBD1 (5 bases). Per the germline V gene, CDR1 is LNHNV and CDR2 is YYDKDF (reference sequence). This CDR3 comprises 17 residues. The ends were cut back, 2 bases at V and 2 bases at J, with 18 bases in the middle. This CDR3 is CATSRSRGRPNQETQYF. The CDR3 bases are TGTGCCACCAGCAGATCTAGGGGCAGGCCAAATCAAGAGACCCAGTACTTC.

The sample holds many counts of this clonotype. This sequence joins TRBV6-5 and TRBJ1-6; D may be TRBD1 (5 bases). The CDR3 is made up of 16 amino acids. The germline CDR1 and CDR2 sequences are MNHEY and SVGAGI. Deletions cut 7 bases from V and 2 bases from J, with 15 bases between. The CDR3 reads CASTRDSFAYNSPLHF. The CDR3 coding sequence is TGTGCCAGCACCCGAGACAGTTTCGCCTATAATTCACCCCTCCACTTT.

A few counts support this clonotype. The chain employs TRBV7-9 and TRBJ2-2, with 9 bases matching TRBD2. Unmatched junction bases numbered 12, after V lost 5 bases and J lost 5 bases. The germline V gene has CDR1 SEHNR and CDR2 FQNEAQ (reference sequence). The CDR3 loop spans 17 amino acids. CDR3 in amino acids: CASSPKSGGPGTGELFF. The CDR3 DNA reads as TGTGCCAGCAGCCCCAAGAGCGGGGGGCCGGGGACCGGGGAGCTGTTTTTT. Looking up the rest from reference TRBV7-9 and TRBJ2-2 gives the full variable domain: DTGVSQNPRHKITKRGQNVTFRCDPISEHNRLYWYRQTLGQGPEFLTYFQNEAQLEKSRLLSDRFSAERPKGSFSTLEIQRTEQGDSAMYLCASSPKSGGPGTGELFFGEGSRLTVL.

This clonotype was counted only a few times. This chain joins TRBV11-2 and TRBJ2-1; either TRBD1 or TRBD2 may fit D (6 bases each). V shed 2 bases and J shed 0 bases, with 8 bases lying between them. There are 15 residues in the CDR3. Germline CDR1 and CDR2: SGHAT and FQNNGV. CDR3 sequence reads: CASSLRGPSYNEQFF. In DNA, the CDR3 is TGTGCCAGCAGCTTACGGGGGCCCTCCTACAATGAGCAGTTCTTC.

In this sample, this clonotype turned up a few times. The CDR3 DNA sequence: TGCAGCGCTGGGACGGACGGAAACACCATATATTTT. Its protein product is CSAGTDGNTIYF. V usage is TRBV29-1 and J usage is TRBJ1-3, with D perhaps TRBD1 (5 bases). CDR1 and CDR2 from the germline V gene are SQVTM and ANQGSEA. This CDR3 has 12 residues. V lost 7 bases to trimming and J lost 4 bases, with 11 bases between them.

This clonotype was counted many times. The chain links TRBV5-1 to TRBJ1-5, with unresolved D. Germline loops: CDR1 SGHRS, CDR2 YFSETQ. The CDR3 covers 13 residues. The V gene lost 4 bases and the J gene lost 7 bases, with 12 bases spanning the gap. CDR3 region: CASSKWGRQPQHF. The CDR3 bases are TGCGCCAGCAGCAAGTGGGGAAGGCAGCCCCAGCATTTT.

This clonotype was seen more than once but under ten times. The V call is TRBV7-2, the J call TRBJ2-5, with 13 nucleotides matching TRBD2. Germline trimming cut 5 bases from V and 9 bases from J; bases unmatched to any gene: 3. There are 13 residues in the CDR3. Germline V lookup: CDR1 SGHTA, CDR2 FQGNSA. As DNA, the CDR3 is TGTGCCAGCAGCAACGGACTAGCGGGAGCCCAGTACTTC. Amino acids: CASSNGLAGAQYF.

This clonotype was picked up a small number of times. The gene calls are TRBV25-1 and TRBJ1-2, with a possible D match to TRBD1 (5 bases). The CDR3 is made up of 14 amino acids. Trimming stripped 3 bases from V and 2 bases from J, with 10 bases between. Germline CDR1 and CDR2: MGHDK and SYGVNS. CDR3 DNA: TGTGCCAGCAGTGATTCGACAGTGAACTATGGCTACACCTTC. This encodes CASSDSTVNYGYTF.

The sample holds many counts of this clonotype. The chain combines TRBV6-5 with TRBJ1-4; D call uncertain. Germline V CDR1 and CDR2: MNHEY, SVGAGI. The CDR3 consists of 15 residues. V shed 2 bases and J shed 5 bases, with 12 bases lying between them. The CDR3 is CASSYRPLWNEKLFF. The CDR3 nucleotides are TGTGCCAGCAGTTACAGGCCTTTGTGGAATGAAAAACTGTTTTTT.

The V call is TRBV21-1, the J call TRBJ2-7; the D segment call TRBD2 is taken from the table without a DNA check. TRBV21-1 is designated a pseudogene. The CDR3 spans 15 residues. The CDR3 DNA reads TGTGCCAGCAGCAAAAGAACGGGGCCCACCTACGAGCAGTACTTC. Protein product: CASSKRTGPTYEQYF.

At least ten counts were recorded for this clonotype. The chain couples TRBV7-9 to TRBJ2-7; a weak D match, TRBD1 (6 bases). V lost 5 bases, J lost 2 bases, and 16 bases lay in between. Germline lookup yields CDR1 SEHNR and CDR2 FQNEAQ (reference sequence). The CDR3 extends over 15 amino acids. CDR3 amino acids: CASSQNQGLTYEQYF. Here the CDR3 DNA reads TGTGCCAGCAGCCAAAATCAGGGGCTAACCTACGAGCAGTACTTC.

This clonotype was detected ten times or more. The rearrangement joins TRBV7-9 to TRBJ1-6; D gene unclear. Between the trimmed V and J ends, which lost 1 base and 7 bases, there was a span of 14 bases. CDR3 length equals 16 residues. CDR1 and CDR2 (germline): SEHNR, FQNEAQ (reference sequence). The CDR3 nucleotides read TGTGCCAGCAGCTTAGACCATACGAGGAAGAATTCACCCCTCCACTTT. Its translation: CASSLDHTRKNSPLHF.

This clonotype showed up many times. The J gene is TRBJ2-3, the V gene TRBV7-2; D may be TRBD1 or TRBD2 (5 bases each). The CDR3 loop spans 15 amino acids. V was cut by 5 bases and J by 2 bases, with 14 bases left in between. Germline lookup yields CDR1 SGHTA and CDR2 FQGNSA. The CDR3 spells CASSMRGTPTDTQYF. Here the CDR3 DNA reads TGTGCCAGCAGCATGAGGGGCACCCCCACAGATACGCAGTATTTT. Filled out from reference TRBV7-2 and TRBJ2-3, the complete variable domain reads GAGVSQSPSNKVTEKGKDVELRCDPISGHTALYWYRQSLGQGLEFLIYFQGNSAPDKSGLPSDRFSAERTGGSVSTLTIQRTQQEDSAVYLCASSMRGTPTDTQYFGPGTRLTVL.

The rearrangement uses TRBV6-5 and TRBJ1-4; TRBD1 is a possible D gene (5 bases). Trimming took off 5 bases at V and 7 bases at J, with 20 bases between the two ends. Per the germline V gene, CDR1 is MNHEY and CDR2 is SVGAGI. The CDR3 length is 16 residues. The CDR3, as DNA: TGTGCCAGCAGTAATCGGGACCCCCGGGCGGGTGAAAAACTGTTTTTT. As protein: CASSNRDPRAGEKLFF.

This clonotype was seen at least ten times. The chain is built from TRBV12-2 and TRBJ1-5. TRBV12-2 is listed as a pseudogene. This CDR3 is built from 19 residues. DNA of the CDR3: TGTGCAAGTCGCTTAGCGCTAAACGGCGGTAGGAGATCAAATCAGCCCCAGCATTTT. Its translation: CASRLALNGGRRSNQPQHF.

A few counts support this clonotype. The chain is built from TRBV10-3 and TRBJ1-5; D may be TRBD1 (5 bases). With 6 bases removed from V and 0 bases from J, the gap between germline ends came to 12 bases. Per germline, CDR1 ENHRY and CDR2 SYGVKD. The CDR3 covers 15 residues. The CDR3 nucleotides are TGTGCCATCAGCCCCGGGACGGGTAGCAATCAGCCCCAGCATTTT. Translating gives CAISPGTGSNQPQHF.

In its sample, this clonotype was seen many times. The J gene is TRBJ2-1, the V gene TRBV14; D not resolved. The CDR3 contains 13 residues. CDR1 and CDR2 (germline): SGHDN, FVKESK. The V and J ends lost 0 bases and 4 bases respectively, with 4 bases between them. CDR3 DNA: TGTGCCAGCAGCCAAGAGGGGTACAATGAGCAGTTCTTC. Amino acid sequence: CASSQEGYNEQFF.

Only a few counts were recorded for this clonotype. The chain uses TRBV29-1 and TRBJ1-2; 8 positions match TRBD1. The CDR3 is 14 residues long. V shed 6 bases, J shed 4 bases, and the junction held 10 bases outside the gene matches. Germline V gives CDR1 SQVTM, CDR2 ANQGSEA. The CDR3 region is CSVATRQGLYGYTF. The CDR3 nucleotides are TGCAGCGTCGCAACCCGACAGGGGCTCTATGGCTACACCTTC.

This clonotype was observed at least ten times. The chain joins TRBV5-1 to TRBJ1-2; TRBD1 might be the D (6 bases). V was cut by 0 bases and J by 7 bases, with 13 bases left in between. Germline values: CDR1 SGHRS, CDR2 YFSETQ. CDR3 length: 14 residues. The CDR3 loop reads CASSLEGGSRGYTF. The CDR3 DNA reads as TGCGCCAGCAGCTTGGAGGGGGGATCCCGTGGCTACACCTTC. The complete variable domain, with remaining parts taken from reference TRBV5-1 and TRBJ1-2, reads KAGVTQTPRYLIKTRGQQVTLSCSPISGHRSVSWYQQTPGQGLQFLFEYFSETQRNKGNFPGRFSGRQFSNSRSEMNVSTLELGDSALYLCASSLEGGSRGYTFGSGTRLTVV.

The chain has TRBV10-3 and TRBJ1-1, with D possibly being TRBD1 (6 bases). Per the germline V gene, CDR1 is ENHRY and CDR2 is SYGVKD. The CDR3 is made up of 15 amino acids. V gave up 2 bases and J gave up 4 bases, with 14 bases separating them. CDR3 sequence: CAISEVQGRSTEAFF. In DNA, the CDR3 is TGTGCCATCAGTGAGGTACAGGGTAGGAGCACTGAAGCTTTCTTT.

V usage is TRBV20-1 and J usage is TRBJ1-2, with D possibly being TRBD1 (5 bases). V lost 1 base to trimming and J lost 4 bases, with 22 bases between them. Germline V CDR1 and CDR2: DFQATT, SNEGSKA (reference sequence). The CDR3 has 17 amino acids. The CDR3 DNA sequence: TGCAGTGCTAGAGGTGGGGCGGGGTACTCTTCTTTCTATGGCTACACCTTC. This gives the protein CSARGGAGYSSFYGYTF.

This clonotype appeared many times. This chain joins TRBV7-2 and TRBJ2-3, with TRBD1 identical over 9 bases. The CDR3 extends over 16 amino acids. With V trimmed by 6 bases and J by 3 bases, 10 bases remained unmatched. The germline gives CDR1 SGHTA, CDR2 FQGNSA. The CDR3 nucleotides are TGTGCCAGCAGGCTAACAGGGGGCGCCCAGACAGATACGCAGTATTTT. Its protein product is CASRLTGGAQTDTQYF. Supplemented by reference TRBV7-2 and TRBJ2-3, the full variable domain reads GAGVSQSPSNKVTEKGKDVELRCDPISGHTALYWYRQSLGQGLEFLIYFQGNSAPDKSGLPSDRFSAERTGGSVSTLTIQRTQQEDSAVYLCASRLTGGAQTDTQYFGPGTRLTVL.

This clonotype was recorded at least ten times. The chain carries TRBV20-1 and TRBJ1-2; D remains ambiguous. This CDR3 is 14 amino acids long. With 3 bases removed from V and 6 bases from J, the gap between germline ends came to 17 bases. Germline V gives CDR1 DFQATT, CDR2 SNEGSKA (reference sequence). In DNA form, the CDR3 reads TGCAGTGCTAGTTACGGCGGACCTCTAGATGGCTACACCTTC. This encodes CSASYGGPLDGYTF.

In its sample, this clonotype was seen many times. The chain joins TRBV6-2 or TRBV6-3 to TRBJ2-1; 8 bases fit TRBD2. Germline V CDR1 and CDR2: MNHEY, SVGEGT. The CDR3 covers 15 residues. The V gene end was trimmed by 7 bases and the J gene end by 0 bases; junction bases not matched to a gene: 5. The chain's CDR3 is CASTGGGSSYNEQFF. In DNA form, the CDR3 reads TGTGCCAGCACGGGCGGGGGGAGCTCCTACAATGAGCAGTTCTTC.

The chain employs TRBV20-1 and TRBJ2-2; D not resolved. Trimming took off 0 bases at V and 2 bases at J, with 13 bases between the two ends. The CDR3 consists of 16 residues. Germline V lookup: CDR1 DFQATT, CDR2 SNEGSKA (reference sequence). DNA for the CDR3: TGCAGTGCTAGAGATCATGGCGGCCCTAACACCGGGGAGCTGTTTTTT. Its translation: CSARDHGGPNTGELFF.

This clonotype was found many times. The V gene is TRBV4-1, the J gene TRBJ1-1; no definite D call. Per germline, CDR1 MGHRA and CDR2 YSYEKL. V was clipped by 0 bases and J by 6 bases, with 17 bases between them. The CDR3 runs 16 residues. This CDR3 reads CASSQEGLTRAPEAFF. The CDR3, as DNA: TGCGCCAGCAGCCAAGAAGGCCTCACCAGAGCCCCTGAAGCTTTCTTT.

This clonotype turned up a few times. This chain uses TRBV27 with TRBJ2-5; TRBD2 agrees at 10 bases. Germline V lookup: CDR1 MNHEY, CDR2 SMNVEV (reference sequence). The V segment lost 8 bases and the J segment 2 bases; nucleotides outside the gene matches: 8. CDR3 size: 15 residues. CDR3 nucleotides: TGTGCCAGCGGAGGACTAGCGGATTTTCAAGAGACCCAGTACTTC. It yields the protein CASGGLADFQETQYF.

The chain links TRBV10-3 to TRBJ1-3; D is ambiguous. This CDR3 is built from 13 residues. V was clipped by 3 bases and J by 4 bases, with 7 bases between them. Per the germline V gene, CDR1 is ENHRY and CDR2 is SYGVKD. CDR3 sequence reads: CAISEKIGNTIYF. Here the CDR3 DNA reads TGTGCCATCAGTGAAAAGATCGGAAACACCATATATTTT.

This clonotype was detected ten times or more. This chain connects TRBV5-1 to TRBJ1-1, with D hard to call. CDR3 length equals 13 residues. The germline CDR1 and CDR2 sequences are SGHRS and YFSETQ. V lost 0 bases, J lost 7 bases, and 10 bases lay in between. The CDR3 spells CASSLVGEVEAFF. DNA for the CDR3: TGCGCCAGCAGCTTGGTCGGAGAAGTTGAAGCTTTCTTT.